This entry concerns a single T cell receptor beta chain. As yet, its antigen is unknown. The data stem from a study of PD-1 blockade in classical Hodgkin lymphoma. Turning to the study itself: Patients got intravenous nivolumab 3 mg/kg every 2 weeks. The study's findings and limits: As was reported, newly diagnosed patients showed lower baseline TCR diversity than healthy donors did. Whereas CD4+ TCR diversity had risen significantly by C4D1, CD8+ TCR diversity had not.

Only in-frame clones appear in the TCRdb table, and some are missing; sequencing was by immunoSEQ multiplex PCR. Among 15,000 to 20,000 clones listed, approximately 80% were seen once. Each and every patient relapsed after autologous stem cell transplantation, and patients got differing brentuximab vedotin exposure. Purified CD4+ T cells were obtained from thawed PBMCs through magnetic negative selection. Complete response, partial response or progressive disease made up the best responses. This clonotype was obtained from a human donor with classical Hodgkin lymphoma. The sample was CD4+ T cells from blood, taken at baseline.

The CDR3 DNA is TGTGCCAGCTCACCACCATCCGGACTAGCGGGACGTAGCTCCTACGAGCAGTACTTC. Translation: CASSPPSGLAGRSSYEQYF. This chain joins TRBV18 and TRBJ2-7; TRBD2 aligns across 12 bases. CDR1 is KGHSH and CDR2 is LQKENI in the germline V gene. With V trimmed by 0 bases and J by 0 bases, 9 bases remained unmatched. The CDR3 runs to 19 residues.